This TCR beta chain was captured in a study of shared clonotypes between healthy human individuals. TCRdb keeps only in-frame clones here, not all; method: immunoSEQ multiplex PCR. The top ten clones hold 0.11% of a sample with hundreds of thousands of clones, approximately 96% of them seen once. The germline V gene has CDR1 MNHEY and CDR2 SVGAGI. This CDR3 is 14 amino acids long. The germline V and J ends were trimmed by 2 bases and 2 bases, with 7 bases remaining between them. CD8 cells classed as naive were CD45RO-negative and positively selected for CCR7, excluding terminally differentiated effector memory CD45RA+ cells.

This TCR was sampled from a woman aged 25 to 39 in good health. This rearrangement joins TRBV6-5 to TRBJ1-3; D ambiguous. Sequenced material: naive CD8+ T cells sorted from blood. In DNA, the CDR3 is TGTGCCAGCAGTTACGCGGTGGCTGGAAACACCATATATTTT. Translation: CASSYAVAGNTIYF.